These 21 T cell receptor beta chains share one sample of origin, sequenced in a study of cytotoxic CD8 clonotypes in ibrutinib-treated CLL. Produced via immunoSEQ multiplex PCR; TCRdb's table is partial and in-frame only. The table lists some 170,000 clones, roughly 90% of them singletons. The sequencing here drew on PBMCs, taken at disease progression, from a patient treated with ibrutinib. Receptors were obtained from a human donor with chronic lymphocytic leukemia.

The chain recombines TRBV18 with TRBJ2-7, with a possible D match to TRBD2 (5 bases). Germline CDR1 KGHSH, CDR2 LQKENI. The CDR3 is 12 amino acids. Trimming removed 6 bases from V and 4 bases from J, with 10 bases in between. The CDR3 region is CASSAGGYEQYF. The CDR3, as DNA: TGTGCCAGCTCCGCGGGTGGATACGAGCAGTACTTC.

This clone was observed a handful of times. The chain links TRBV11-3 to TRBJ1-1; TRBD1 might be the D (5 bases). The CDR3 is 13 amino acids. Germline CDR1 SGHNT, CDR2 YENEEA. Trimming removed 3 bases at V and 8 bases at J, with 13 bases between. The CDR3 nucleotides are TGTGCCAGCAGCTTCCGAGCCGGGGGAGAAGCTTTCTTT. Amino acid sequence: CASSFRAGGEAFF.

There are a few counts of this clone. The chain recombines TRBV11-2 with TRBJ1-2; D remains unclear. This CDR3 comprises 16 residues. The V end was cut by 5 bases, the J end by 5 bases, with 21 bases between. CDR1 and CDR2 from the germline V gene are SGHAT and FQNNGV. CDR3 region: CASSRPPAGPKYGYTF. The CDR3 nucleotides are TGTGCCAGCAGCCGGCCTCCTGCCGGCCCCAAATATGGCTACACCTTC.

This sequence joins TRBV19 and TRBJ1-5, with unresolved D. Trimming took 6 bases from V and 0 from J, leaving 12 bases between them. The germline V gene encodes CDR1 LNHDA and CDR2 SQIVND (reference sequence). CDR3 length equals 15 residues. The CDR3 protein is CASRIAGFSNQPQHF. CDR3 sequence (DNA): TGTGCCAGTAGGATCGCGGGGTTTAGCAATCAGCCCCAGCATTTT. The full variable domain, completed using reference TRBV19 and TRBJ1-5, is DGGITQSPKYLFRKEGQNVTLSCEQNLNHDAMYWYRQDPGQGLRLIYYSQIVNDFQKGDIAEGYSVSREKKESFPLTVTSAQKNPTAFYLCASRIAGFSNQPQHFGDGTRLSIL.

The chain recombines TRBV5-4 with TRBJ1-1; TRBD1 agrees at 7 bases. After removal of 0 bases from V and 6 bases from J, the junction contained 5 bases not matched to a gene. The CDR3 spans 14 residues. CDR1 is SGHNT and CDR2 is YYREEE in the germline V gene (reference sequence). The CDR3 region has the DNA TGTGCCAGCAGCTTGGGACGGACAGGAGCTGAAGCTTTCTTT. Protein product: CASSLGRTGAEAFF.

The V gene is TRBV5-1, the J gene TRBJ2-3; D is unresolved. This CDR3 has 14 amino acids. V was clipped by 6 bases and J by 1 base, with 12 bases between them. Per the germline V gene, CDR1 is SGHRS and CDR2 is YFSETQ. CDR3 DNA: TGCGCCAGCACCCTCGAAATGCGCACAGATACGCAGTATTTT. Protein sequence: CASTLEMRTDTQYF.

This clone was counted a single time. V is TRBV7-3 and J is TRBJ2-1; TRBD2 aligns across 10 bases. CDR3 length equals 16 residues. The germline gives CDR1 SGHTA, CDR2 FQGTGA. V dropped 5 bases and J dropped 4; count of bases not matched to a gene: 8. CDR3 coding DNA: TGTGCCAGCAGCAAAGAACCGGGACTAGCGTACAATGAGCAGTTCTTC. Its translation is CASSKEPGLAYNEQFF.

The gene calls are TRBV30 and TRBJ2-2; 7 nucleotides agree with TRBD1. The CDR3 has 14 amino acids. The V segment lost 3 bases and the J segment 2 bases; nucleotides outside the gene matches: 3. CDR1 and CDR2 from the germline V gene are GTSNPN and SVGIG (reference sequence). This CDR3 reads CAWSRDSNTGELFF. In nucleotides, the CDR3 is TGTGCCTGGAGCCGGGACAGTAACACCGGGGAGCTGTTTTTT.

The rearrangement uses TRBV2 and TRBJ2-2; TRBD2 matches 12 bases. CDR3 size: 15 residues. The V segment lost 5 bases and the J segment 4 bases; nucleotides outside the gene matches: 2. Germline V gives CDR1 SNHLY, CDR2 FYNNEI. The CDR3 DNA follows: TGTGCCAGCAGTCCGACTAGCGGGAGCACCGGGGAGCTGTTTTTT. It encodes CASSPTSGSTGELFF.

The chain has TRBV7-2 and TRBJ1-5; 9 bases match TRBD1. Trimming took 3 bases from V and 1 from J; bases not matched to a gene: 7. This CDR3 contains 17 residues. Germline V CDR1 and CDR2: SGHTA, FQGNSA. CDR3 loop: CASSLGQGWLSNQPQHF. The CDR3 region has the DNA TGTGCCAGCAGCTTGGGACAGGGCTGGCTAAGCAATCAGCCCCAGCATTTT.

The rearrangement uses TRBV21-1 and TRBJ1-1; the table gives TRBD1 as D, unverified against the DNA. TRBV21-1 is a pseudogene segment. The CDR3 covers 17 residues. The DNA for the CDR3 is TGTGCCAGCTTCCCGGGGGGGGACAGGGATATTAGCACTGAAGCTTTCTTT. Its protein is CASFPGGDRDISTEAFF.

The J gene is TRBJ1-5, the V gene TRBV7-2, with no clear D. V lost 7 bases to trimming and J lost 0 bases, with 7 bases between them. Per the germline V gene, CDR1 is SGHTA and CDR2 is FQGNSA. The CDR3 totals 13 residues. The CDR3: CASTPYSNQPQHF. CDR3 coding DNA: TGTGCCAGCACCCCTTATAGCAATCAGCCCCAGCATTTT.

The chain recombines TRBV28 with TRBJ2-7; D is ambiguous. V was shortened by 6 bases and J by 4 bases, with 7 bases between the two germline ends. This CDR3 has 11 residues. Germline loops: CDR1 MDHEN, CDR2 SYDVKM. CDR3 nucleotide sequence: TGTGCCAGCAGGGGTTCGTACGAGCAGTACTTC. Its protein product is CASRGSYEQYF.

This clone occurred once. This chain connects TRBV11-2 to TRBJ2-1; the D gene is possibly TRBD2 (6 bases). The V gene lost 0 bases and the J gene lost 7 bases, with 13 bases spanning the gap. The CDR3 is made up of 15 amino acids. CDR1 SGHAT and CDR2 FQNNGV come from the germline V gene. CDR3 region: CASSLETGVGNEQFF. Written as DNA, the CDR3 is TGTGCCAGCAGCTTAGAGACGGGAGTAGGAAATGAGCAGTTCTTC.

The chain has TRBV29-1 and TRBJ1-4; 8 nucleotides agree with TRBD1. Germline V CDR1 and CDR2: SQVTM, ANQGSEA. Losses at the gene ends were 7 bases for V and 6 bases for J; bases not matched to a gene: 7. This CDR3 spans 13 amino acids. The CDR3 DNA is TGCAGCGGCACAGGGGGGCCATATGAAAAACTGTTTTTT. It translates to CSGTGGPYEKLFF.

The chain is built from TRBV7-2 and TRBJ2-5; 15 bases map to TRBD2. V shed 1 base and J 4 bases; nucleotides not matched to a gene: 4. Germline CDR1 reads SGHTA; CDR2 reads FQGNSA. The CDR3 spans 17 residues. CDR3 in amino acids: CASSLVGGLAGGETQYF. CDR3 nucleotides: TGTGCCAGCAGCTTAGTGGGGGGACTAGCGGGAGGAGAGACCCAGTACTTC.

This clone was found a few times. The genes are TRBV6-5 and TRBJ1-5; D remains ambiguous. The germline CDR1 and CDR2 sequences are MNHEY and SVGAGI. The CDR3 totals 14 residues. The V end lost 6 bases, the J end lost 1 base, and 10 bases lay between the germline ends. The CDR3 DNA reads TGTGCCAGCAGACCGACGGAAAGCAATCAGCCCCAGCATTTT. It codes for CASRPTESNQPQHF.

The chain carries TRBV28 and TRBJ1-2; 9 bases fit TRBD1. Germline CDR1 MDHEN, CDR2 SYDVKM. V shed 9 bases, J shed 8 bases, and the junction held 13 bases outside the gene matches. The CDR3 covers 14 residues. The CDR3 is CARRLTYRGQGYTF. For the CDR3, the DNA is TGTGCCAGGAGACTCACATACAGGGGGCAGGGCTACACCTTC.

This clone is a singleton in its sample. The gene calls are TRBV7-9 and TRBJ2-5, with 8 nucleotides matching TRBD2. V lost 3 bases to trimming and J lost 7 bases; unmatched junction nucleotides: 10. Germline V gene lookup returns CDR1 SEHNR and CDR2 FQNEAQ (reference sequence). CDR3 size: 15 residues. CDR3 DNA: TGTGCCAGCAGCTTCTCCAGCGGGAGATTAGGGACCCAGTACTTC. Translating gives CASSFSSGRLGTQYF.

The chain couples TRBV5-1 to TRBJ2-7; the D is unclear. The CDR3 extends over 15 amino acids. CDR1 and CDR2 (germline): SGHRS, YFSETQ. Between the trimmed V and J ends, which lost 0 bases and 4 bases, there was a span of 14 bases. CDR3 residues: CASSLDIVMTYEQYF. CDR3 coding DNA: TGCGCCAGCAGCTTGGATATAGTTATGACTTACGAGCAGTACTTC.

The V and J genes are TRBV5-1 and TRBJ2-5, with D unclear. V was trimmed by 0 bases and J by 1 base, leaving 16 bases between them. The CDR3 runs 17 residues. The V gene's germline CDR1 is SGHRS and CDR2 YFSETQ. The CDR3 DNA reads as TGCGCCAGCAGCTTGGTAGGTGAGGTTAGCTTCCAAGAGACCCAGTACTTC. Translated: CASSLVGEVSFQETQYF. Together with reference TRBV5-1 and TRBJ2-5, the CDR3 gives the full variable domain: KAGVTQTPRYLIKTRGQQVTLSCSPISGHRSVSWYQQTPGQGLQFLFEYFSETQRNKGNFPGRFSGRQFSNSRSEMNVSTLELGDSALYLCASSLVGEVSFQETQYFGPGTRLLVL.